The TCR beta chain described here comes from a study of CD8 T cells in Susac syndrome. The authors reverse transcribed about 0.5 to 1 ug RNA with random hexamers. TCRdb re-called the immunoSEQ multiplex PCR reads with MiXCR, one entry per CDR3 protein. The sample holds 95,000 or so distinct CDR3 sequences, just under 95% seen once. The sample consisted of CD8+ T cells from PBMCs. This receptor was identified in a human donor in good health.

The CDR3 loop reads CASSLGPPESAALSSETQYF. The CDR3 bases are TGTGCCAGCAGCTTAGGCCCTCCGGAGAGTGCAGCGTTATCTTCAGAGACCCAGTACTTC. The V call is TRBV7-8, the J call TRBJ2-5, with D hard to call. Trimming stripped 1 base from V and 4 bases from J, with 28 bases between. The CDR3 runs 20 residues. Germline values: CDR1 SGHVS, CDR2 FQNEAQ.